Listed here are 27 T cell receptor beta chains from one sample, sequenced in a study of cytomegalovirus exposure and HLA in healthy donors. Method: immunoSEQ multiplex PCR; TCRdb's copy keeps in-frame clones and lacks some. The table includes roughly 57,000 clones, 93% detected once. Material for sequencing was PBMCs. The receptors were sampled from a woman between 18 and 29 years old in good health and CMV-seropositive.

The gene calls are TRBV18 and TRBJ2-1; 9 bases are shared with TRBD2. This CDR3 has 15 amino acids. V shed 4 bases, J shed 9 bases, and the junction held 10 bases outside the gene matches. The germline V gene encodes CDR1 KGHSH and CDR2 LQKENI. In DNA form, the CDR3 reads TGTGCCAGCTCACGAGGTGGCGGGGGGGCCTCTGAGCAGTTCTTC. It specifies CASSRGGGGASEQFF.

The chain couples TRBV5-6 to TRBJ2-6; tentative D call: TRBD2 (6 bases). CDR3 length: 17 amino acids. Trimming shortened V by 6 bases and J by 0 bases, and 16 bases separated the two germline ends. Germline CDR1 and CDR2: SGHDT and YYEEEE. The CDR3 DNA reads as TGTGCCAGCACCCCTAGAAGCGGGTCCTCTGGGGCCAACGTCCTGACTTTC. It translates to CASTPRSGSSGANVLTF.

This chain links TRBV11-2 with TRBJ1-4; tentative D call: TRBD1 (5 bases). CDR1 is SGHAT, CDR2 FQNNGV, per germline. The CDR3 is 15 residues long. The V end lost 5 bases, the J end lost 6 bases, and 16 bases lay between the germline ends. The CDR3: CASSVPAGGDEKLFF. The CDR3 DNA reads TGTGCCAGCAGCGTCCCCGCGGGGGGGGATGAAAAACTGTTTTTT.

This clone was recorded only once. The chain employs TRBV19 and TRBJ1-5, with D tentatively TRBD1 (5 bases). Deletions cut 3 bases from V and 3 bases from J, with 18 bases between. Germline V gives CDR1 LNHDA, CDR2 SQIVND (reference sequence). CDR3 length: 17 amino acids. Written as DNA, the CDR3 is TGTGCCAGTAGTATTTATAGCGGGACCGGATTCAATCAGCCCCAGCATTTT. Its protein is CASSIYSGTGFNQPQHF.

This rearrangement joins TRBV5-5 to TRBJ2-7, with TRBD1 as a possible D gene (5 bases). The CDR3 covers 13 residues. V was shortened by 2 bases and J by 3 bases, with 9 bases between the two germline ends. Per germline, CDR1 SGHKS and CDR2 YYEKEE (reference sequence). CDR3 residues: CASSLHQGYEQYF. The CDR3 bases are TGTGCCAGCAGCTTACATCAGGGCTACGAGCAGTACTTC. Looking up the rest from reference TRBV5-5 and TRBJ2-7 gives the full variable domain: DAGVTQSPTHLIKTRGQQVTLRCSPISGHKSVSWYQQVLGQGPQFIFQYYEKEERGRGNFPDRFSARQFPNYSSELNVNALLLGDSALYLCASSLHQGYEQYFGPGTRLTVT.

This sequence joins TRBV6-1 and TRBJ2-7; 7 nucleotides align to TRBD1. Germline CDR1 MNHNS, CDR2 SASEGT. The CDR3 totals 13 residues. The trim removed 8 bases at V and 3 bases at J, leaving 7 bases unmatched. The CDR3: CASEGQIGYEQYF. For the CDR3, the DNA is TGTGCCAGCGAGGGACAGATAGGCTACGAGCAGTACTTC.

The chain is built from TRBV4-3 and TRBJ2-1, with D unresolved. Germline V gene sequence: CDR1 LGHNA, CDR2 YSLEER. This CDR3 region has 13 residues. V lost 0 bases and J 8 bases, leaving 8 bases between the germline ends. The CDR3 loop reads CASSQEIEDEQFF. The DNA for the CDR3 is TGCGCCAGCAGCCAAGAGATAGAAGATGAGCAGTTCTTC.

The J gene is TRBJ1-2, the V gene TRBV5-1; the match to TRBD1 covers 9 bases. The CDR3 has 14 amino acids. V dropped 1 base and J dropped 6; count of bases not matched to a gene: 4. Germline V lookup: CDR1 SGHRS, CDR2 YFSETQ. In DNA, the CDR3 is TGCGCCAGCAGCTTGTTGGACAGGGGAAATGGCTACACCTTC. Residues: CASSLLDRGNGYTF. Variable domain in full (rest from reference TRBV5-1 and TRBJ1-2): KAGVTQTPRYLIKTRGQQVTLSCSPISGHRSVSWYQQTPGQGLQFLFEYFSETQRNKGNFPGRFSGRQFSNSRSEMNVSTLELGDSALYLCASSLLDRGNGYTFGSGTRLTVV.

The rearrangement uses TRBV7-8 and TRBJ2-1; TRBD2 matches 8 bases. Germline CDR1 SGHVS, CDR2 FQNEAQ. The CDR3 has 18 residues. V lost 8 bases, J lost 4 bases, and 19 bases stayed unmatched. The CDR3 sequence is CASVPGGGWASGYNEQFF. DNA for the CDR3: TGTGCCAGCGTCCCCGGCGGTGGATGGGCTAGCGGGTACAATGAGCAGTTCTTC.

The chain carries TRBV7-9 and TRBJ2-3, with D possibly TRBD1 on 6 matching bases. Germline CDR1 and CDR2: SEHNR and FQNEAQ (reference sequence). Trimming left V 6 bases short and J 3 bases short, with 7 bases between. The CDR3 loop spans 12 amino acids. CDR3 coding DNA: TGTGCCAGCAGAGGACAGACAGATACGCAGTATTTT. Translated: CASRGQTDTQYF.

This rearrangement joins TRBV11-2 to TRBJ2-1; D is possibly TRBD2 (6 bases). V lost 1 base to trimming and J lost 8 bases, with 24 bases between them. There are 18 residues in the CDR3. The germline CDR1 and CDR2 sequences are SGHAT and FQNNGV. The CDR3 here is CASSLGARLVRGYDEQFF. CDR3 sequence (DNA): TGTGCCAGCAGCTTAGGGGCCAGACTAGTCCGAGGTTACGATGAGCAGTTCTTC.

The CDR3 DNA sequence: TGTGCCAGCAGCTTCGGCGGAGCCGGGGGGGAAGAGACCCAGTACTTC. This codes for CASSFGGAGGEETQYF. This chain joins TRBV11-3 and TRBJ2-5; 8 bases align to TRBD2. This CDR3 has 16 residues. V dropped 3 bases and J dropped 3; count of bases not matched to a gene: 9. Germline-derived CDR1 and CDR2 are SGHNT and YENEEA. Supplemented by reference TRBV11-3 and TRBJ2-5, the full variable domain reads EAGVVQSPRYKIIEKKQPVAFWCNPISGHNTLYWYLQNLGQGPELLIRYENEEAVDDSQLPKDRFSAERLKGVDSTLKIQPAELGDSAVYLCASSFGGAGGEETQYFGPGTRLLVL.

This chain uses TRBV6-5 with TRBJ2-5, with 11 nucleotides matching TRBD1. Germline V gene lookup returns CDR1 MNHEY and CDR2 SVGAGI. Trimming removed 6 bases from V and 5 bases from J; junction bases left unmatched: 8. The CDR3 covers 15 residues. The CDR3, as DNA: TGTGCCAGCAGAGGCGGGACAGGGGGTTTCGAGACCCAGTACTTC. Protein sequence: CASRGGTGGFETQYF.

The chain recombines TRBV2 with TRBJ2-7; D may be TRBD1 (6 bases). The V end was cut by 5 bases, the J end by 2 bases, with 10 bases between. CDR1 SNHLY and CDR2 FYNNEI come from the germline V gene. The CDR3 contains 13 residues. In nucleotides, the CDR3 is TGTGCCAGCAGTACAGGGCCCGCCTACGAGCAGTACTTC. Translating it yields CASSTGPAYEQYF.

The V call is TRBV10-2, the J call TRBJ1-5; 7 bases are shared with TRBD1. V lost 6 bases to trimming and J lost 3 bases; unmatched junction nucleotides: 8. The CDR3 loop spans 15 amino acids. Germline V gene lookup returns CDR1 WSHSY and CDR2 SAAADI. DNA of the CDR3: TGCGCCAGCAGAACGGGGCAGGGGGTCAATCAGCCCCAGCATTTT. Translated: CASRTGQGVNQPQHF.

This clone has more than one count but fewer than ten. Within the sample, other DNA sequences also encode this same CDR3. This chain connects TRBV27 to TRBJ1-4; D possibly corresponds to TRBD1 (5 bases). The germline V gene encodes CDR1 MNHEY and CDR2 SMNVEV (reference sequence). V was trimmed by 3 bases and J by 8 bases, leaving 10 bases between them. The CDR3 is made up of 13 amino acids. In DNA form, the CDR3 reads TGTGCCAGCAGTTTGGGGCCGTGGGAAAAACTGTTTTTT. This sequence encodes CASSLGPWEKLFF. The full variable domain, with the rest looked up from reference TRBV27 and TRBJ1-4, is EAQVTQNPRYLITVTGKKLTVTCSQNMNHEYMSWYRQDPGLGLRQIYYSMNVEVTDKGDVPEGYKVSRKEKRNFPLILESPSPNQTSLYFCASSLGPWEKLFFGSGTQLSVL.

The V call is TRBV6-6, the J call TRBJ2-7, with 8 bases that match TRBD1. The CDR3 is 15 amino acids. CDR1 and CDR2 (germline): MNHNY, SVGAGI (reference sequence). V lost 2 bases to trimming and J lost 6 bases; unmatched junction nucleotides: 9. The CDR3 region has the DNA TGTGCCAGCAGTTACCAAGGACAGGGAGGTCTCGAGCAGTACTTC. Amino acids: CASSYQGQGGLEQYF.

In DNA form, the CDR3 reads TGTGCCAGCAGCGTAGGGTACGAGGGTTTCTCGTACACCATATATTTT. Translating it yields CASSVGYEGFSYTIYF. The chain employs TRBV9 and TRBJ1-3, with unresolved D. The CDR3 runs to 16 residues. Germline lookup yields CDR1 SGDLS and CDR2 YYNGEE. V was pared by 0 bases and J by 8 bases, with 18 bases between.

The J gene is TRBJ1-1, the V gene TRBV7-9; 9 nucleotides align to TRBD1. V dropped 4 bases and J dropped 3; count of bases not matched to a gene: 3. The CDR3 is 14 amino acids. The germline CDR1 and CDR2 sequences are SEHNR and FQNEAQ (reference sequence). The CDR3 reads CASSSWTGDTEAFF. CDR3 nucleotide sequence: TGTGCCAGCAGCTCCTGGACAGGGGACACTGAAGCTTTCTTT. Supplemented by reference TRBV7-9 and TRBJ1-1, the full variable domain reads DTGVSQNPRHKITKRGQNVTFRCDPISEHNRLYWYRQTLGQGPEFLTYFQNEAQLEKSRLLSDRFSAERPKGSFSTLEIQRTEQGDSAMYLCASSSWTGDTEAFFGQGTRLTVV.

The count of this clone is one. The rearrangement links TRBV27 to TRBJ1-1; weak D call: TRBD1 (5 bases). Trimming took off 2 bases at V and 1 base at J, with 11 bases between the two ends. This CDR3 contains 15 residues. Germline V lookup: CDR1 MNHEY, CDR2 SMNVEV (reference sequence). The CDR3 is CASSLGGWRNTEAFF. The CDR3 region has the DNA TGTGCCAGCAGTTTAGGGGGGTGGAGGAACACTGAAGCTTTCTTT.

The chain recombines TRBV9 with TRBJ1-2; no firm D call. The germline V and J ends were trimmed by 2 bases and 2 bases, with 4 bases remaining between them. This CDR3 contains 12 residues. Germline assignment: CDR1 SGDLS and CDR2 YYNGEE. The CDR3 loop is CASSVGNYGYTF. CDR3 DNA: TGTGCCAGCAGCGTGGGCAACTATGGCTACACCTTC.

The chain links TRBV7-2 to TRBJ1-2; 7 bases agree with TRBD1. Germline CDR1 SGHTA, CDR2 FQGNSA. V trimming: 5 bases; J trimming: 2 bases; junction bases outside the gene matches: 8. The CDR3 is 15 amino acids. The chain's CDR3 is CASSPTDRTNYGYTF. The CDR3 DNA follows: TGTGCCAGCAGCCCAACGGACAGGACAAACTATGGCTACACCTTC.

The chain employs TRBV27 and TRBJ1-2; 7 nucleotides line up with TRBD1. The germline V gene encodes CDR1 MNHEY and CDR2 SMNVEV (reference sequence). CDR3 length: 14 residues. The V and J ends lost 6 bases and 0 bases, in that order; junction bases with no gene match: 4. CDR3 residues: CASRTTGSNYGYTF. CDR3 in DNA: TGTGCCAGCAGAACGACAGGGTCTAACTATGGCTACACCTTC.

The V and J genes are TRBV10-3 and TRBJ2-7; perhaps TRBD1 as D (5 bases). Trimming stripped 2 bases from V and 1 base from J, with 12 bases between. The germline V gene has CDR1 ENHRY and CDR2 SYGVKD. The CDR3 is 15 residues long. CDR3 amino acids: CAISENQGRSYEQYF. The CDR3 DNA sequence: TGTGCCATCAGTGAGAATCAGGGAAGGTCCTACGAGCAGTACTTC.

The chain links TRBV5-6 to TRBJ2-5; 7 bases are a match to TRBD2. The ends lost 1 base at V and 4 bases at J; junction bases unmatched: 7. The CDR3 is 15 amino acids. From germline, CDR1 is SGHDT and CDR2 YYEEEE. The CDR3: CASSLLYGGGETQYF. In DNA form, the CDR3 reads TGTGCCAGCAGCTTGTTATACGGCGGGGGAGAGACCCAGTACTTC. Together with reference TRBV5-6 and TRBJ2-5, the CDR3 gives the full variable domain: DAGVTQSPTHLIKTRGQQVTLRCSPKSGHDTVSWYQQALGQGPQFIFQYYEEEERQRGNFPDRFSGHQFPNYSSELNVNALLLGDSALYLCASSLLYGGGETQYFGPGTRLLVL.

This chain links TRBV7-7 with TRBJ2-5; 12 nucleotides align to TRBD2. CDR1 is SSHAT, CDR2 FNYEAQ, per germline (reference sequence). With 6 bases clipped from V and 6 bases from J, the junction kept 2 bases outside the gene matches. The CDR3 is made up of 13 amino acids. DNA for the CDR3: TGTGCCAGCAGTCTAGCGGGGGGGAAGACCCAGTACTTC. This translates into CASSLAGGKTQYF. The full variable domain, rest sourced from reference TRBV7-7 and TRBJ2-5, is GAGVSQSPRYKVTKRGQDVTLRCDPISSHATLYWYQQALGQGPEFLTYFNYEAQPDKSGLPSDRFSAERPEGSISTLTIQRTEQRDSAMYRCASSLAGGKTQYFGPGTRLLVL.

The genes are TRBV27 and TRBJ1-1; D is perhaps TRBD1 (5 bases). The CDR3 consists of 12 residues. Per the germline V gene, CDR1 is MNHEY and CDR2 is SMNVEV (reference sequence). The V end lost 6 bases, the J end lost 5 bases, and 10 bases lay between the germline ends. The CDR3 protein is CASSQRGTEAFF. CDR3 sequence (DNA): TGTGCCAGCAGCCAGCGGGGGACTGAAGCTTTCTTT.